A selection of T cell receptor beta chains follows, all from one sample in a study of technical replicates of blood from several donors. Generated by immunoSEQ multiplex PCR, the TCRdb table keeps only in-frame clones and is missing some. The sample has tens of thousands of clones, roughly 98% seen once. Sequences were obtained from T cells isolated from PBMCs. Receptor source: a human donor in good health. Each CDR3 is given with its conserved first and last residue. Each record gives: clone size, J gene, V gene, D gene, CDR3 protein, CDR3 DNA. The D gene is left open where the match is weak. Rows give clone size only sometimes, using once, few, many, or a class for an expanded clone.

clone_size: NA
j_call: TRBJ2-7
v_call: TRBV6-1
d_call: NA
cdr3_aa: CASSEPSLSLSEQYF
cdr3_nt: TGTGCCAGCAGTGAACCTTCCTTGTCTTTATCCGAGCAGTACTTC

clone_size: NA
j_call: TRBJ2-5
v_call: TRBV10-2
d_call: TRBD1
cdr3_aa: CASSGTGEETQYF
cdr3_nt: TGCGCCAGCAGTGGGACAGGGGAAGAGACCCAGTACTTC

clone_size: NA
j_call: TRBJ2-1
v_call: TRBV5-4
d_call: NA
cdr3_aa: CASSRSDEQFF
cdr3_nt: TGTGCCAGCAGCCGTAGCGATGAGCAGTTCTTC

clone_size: NA
j_call: TRBJ2-3
v_call: TRBV5-4
d_call: NA
cdr3_aa: CASSAGSTDTQYF
cdr3_nt: TGTGCCAGCAGCGCCGGTAGCACAGATACGCAGTATTTT

clone_size: NA
j_call: TRBJ1-2
v_call: TRBV5-4
d_call: NA
cdr3_aa: CASSPPASGSSYGYTF
cdr3_nt: TGTGCCAGCAGTCCCCCGGCCTCGGGGTCTTCGTATGGCTACACCTTC

clone_size: NA
j_call: TRBJ2-1
v_call: TRBV12-5
d_call: TRBD2
cdr3_aa: CASGLVPLQSGGSGNEQFF
cdr3_nt: TGTGCTAGTGGTTTGGTACCCCTCCAATCCGGCGGGAGTGGGAATGAGCAGTTCTTC

clone_size: once
j_call: TRBJ1-1
v_call: TRBV18
d_call: NA
cdr3_aa: CASSFPSGLRGAFF
cdr3_nt: TGTGCCAGCTCCTTCCCTTCAGGCCTGCGTGGAGCTTTCTTT

clone_size: NA
j_call: TRBJ1-5
v_call: TRBV28
d_call: NA
cdr3_aa: CASSEPNNQPQHF
cdr3_nt: TGTGCCAGCAGCGAGCCGAACAATCAGCCCCAGCATTTT

clone_size: NA
j_call: TRBJ1-1
v_call: TRBV29-1
d_call: NA
cdr3_aa: CSVAPAGRAEAFF
cdr3_nt: TGCAGCGTTGCACCGGCAGGGCGCGCTGAAGCTTTCTTT

clone_size: once
j_call: TRBJ1-1
v_call: TRBV9
d_call: NA
cdr3_aa: CASSERTQNTEAFF
cdr3_nt: TGTGCCAGCAGCGAGAGGACACAGAACACTGAAGCTTTCTTT

clone_size: once
j_call: TRBJ1-4
v_call: TRBV28
d_call: TRBD1
cdr3_aa: CASTWTGTNEKLFF
cdr3_nt: TGTGCCAGCACCTGGACAGGGACTAATGAAAAACTGTTTTTT

clone_size: NA
j_call: TRBJ1-4
v_call: TRBV6-5
d_call: NA
cdr3_aa: CASREGATNEKLFF
cdr3_nt: TGTGCCAGCAGAGAGGGGGCAACTAATGAAAAACTGTTTTTT

clone_size: NA
j_call: TRBJ2-2
v_call: TRBV5-1
d_call: NA
cdr3_aa: CASSLETGSTTGELFF
cdr3_nt: TGCGCCAGCAGCTTGGAGACAGGCTCTACCACCGGGGAGCTGTTTTTT

clone_size: NA
j_call: TRBJ2-5
v_call: TRBV14
d_call: TRBD2
cdr3_aa: CASSQGTRQRTQYF
cdr3_nt: TGTGCCAGCAGCCAAGGGACTAGGCAGAGGACCCAGTACTTC

clone_size: NA
j_call: TRBJ2-7
v_call: TRBV2
d_call: NA
cdr3_aa: CASRVRITSYEQYF
cdr3_nt: TGTGCCAGCAGAGTGCGGATTACCTCCTACGAGCAGTACTTC

clone_size: NA
j_call: TRBJ2-7
v_call: TRBV7-2
d_call: NA
cdr3_aa: CASSLARGSAYEQYF
cdr3_nt: TGTGCCAGCAGCTTAGCCCGCGGGTCCGCCTACGAGCAGTACTTC

clone_size: NA
j_call: TRBJ2-7
v_call: TRBV5-6
d_call: TRBD1
cdr3_aa: CASSFGTGGQEQYF
cdr3_nt: TGTGCCAGCAGCTTCGGGACAGGGGGGCAAGAGCAGTACTTC

clone_size: few
j_call: TRBJ2-3
v_call: TRBV11-3
d_call: TRBD2
cdr3_aa: CASSLTSGGTQYF
cdr3_nt: TGTGCCAGCAGCTTAACTAGCGGGGGTACGCAGTATTTT

clone_size: NA
j_call: TRBJ1-1
v_call: TRBV7-9
d_call: TRBD1
cdr3_aa: CASSFSSKGAREAFF
cdr3_nt: TGTGCCAGCAGCTTCAGTTCGAAGGGGGCTCGGGAAGCTTTCTTT

clone_size: NA
j_call: TRBJ2-7
v_call: TRBV27
d_call: NA
cdr3_aa: CASRTGYHEQYF
cdr3_nt: TGTGCCAGCAGGACAGGTTATCACGAGCAGTACTTC

clone_size: once
j_call: TRBJ1-1
v_call: TRBV29-1
d_call: TRBD1
cdr3_aa: CSVGVAGRGLRNTEAFF
cdr3_nt: TGCAGCGTTGGGGTCGCGGGTAGGGGGCTCAGGAACACTGAAGCTTTCTTT

clone_size: NA
j_call: TRBJ2-1
v_call: TRBV5-1
d_call: TRBD2
cdr3_aa: CASSQTSGTINEQFF
cdr3_nt: TGCGCCAGCAGCCAAACTAGCGGGACTATAAATGAGCAGTTCTTC

clone_size: once
j_call: TRBJ2-2
v_call: TRBV7-9
d_call: NA
cdr3_aa: CASSYPGGKNTGELFF
cdr3_nt: TGTGCCAGCAGTTATCCTGGCGGCAAGAACACCGGGGAGCTGTTTTTT

clone_size: NA
j_call: TRBJ2-7
v_call: TRBV14
d_call: NA
cdr3_aa: CASSQGHVTYEQYF
cdr3_nt: TGTGCCAGCAGCCAAGGACACGTCACCTACGAGCAGTACTTC

clone_size: NA
j_call: TRBJ2-7
v_call: TRBV13
d_call: NA
cdr3_aa: CASGGTYEQYF
cdr3_nt: TGTGCCAGCGGCGGGACCTACGAGCAGTACTTC

clone_size: NA
j_call: TRBJ1-1
v_call: TRBV7-7
d_call: NA
cdr3_aa: CASSLGHTVNTEAFF
cdr3_nt: TGTGCCAGCAGCTTAGGTCATACAGTGAACACTGAAGCTTTCTTT

clone_size: NA
j_call: TRBJ1-4
v_call: TRBV19
d_call: NA
cdr3_aa: CASSIKKQTNEKLFF
cdr3_nt: TGTGCCAGTAGTATTAAGAAACAGACTAATGAAAAACTGTTTTTT